This T cell receptor beta chain was profiled in a study of shared clonotypes between healthy human individuals. Naive CD8 cells lacked CD45RO, underwent positive selection for CCR7 and left out terminally differentiated effector memory CD45RA+ cells. Turning to this clone: No antigen is known for it.

About 30,000 T cell genomes, or roughly 200 ng DNA, went into the sorted-subset replicate PCRs. Sequencing used immunoSEQ multiplex PCR; TCRdb keeps in-frame clones, though not all of them. The sample yields around 1,900,000 clones, just over 90% seen once. Notes on the study in general: Among several donors, roughly 5.5% of naive CD4 clonotypes were found in common.

Sequencing was done on a sample of naive CD8+ T cells from PBMCs. This receptor was identified in a man between 18 and 35 years old in good health. Some clones in this sample may be carry-over from other donors' samples.

The CDR3 protein is CASSLGQTWYF. In DNA form, the CDR3 reads TGTGCCAGCAGCCTGGGACAGACCTGGTACTTC. The V gene is TRBV7-9, the J gene TRBJ2-7, with 7 bases fitting TRBD1. This CDR3 is built from 11 residues. Trimming took 5 bases from V and 12 from J; bases not matched to a gene: 7. Germline V gene data show CDR1 as SEHNR and CDR2 as FQNEAQ (reference sequence).